A single sample gave rise to the 22 T cell receptor beta chains below, sequenced in a study of T cell responses to AZD1222 COVID-19 vaccine. The assay was immunoSEQ multiplex PCR, and TCRdb's table has in-frame clones only and misses some. The profile shows about 81,000 clones, 91% of them singletons. The sequencing used peripheral blood, collected 28 days after the second AZD1222 dose. The receptors derive from an adult who received the AZD1222 COVID-19 vaccine.

This chain connects TRBV28 to TRBJ1-6; 7 bases are shared with TRBD1. The V gene's germline CDR1 is MDHEN and CDR2 SYDVKM. The CDR3 runs to 17 residues. J lost 5 bases, V lost 5 bases, and 12 bases had no gene match. CDR3 nucleotide sequence: TGTGCCAGCAGTCCCTGGACAGGCGCGTCTCATAATTCACCCCTCCACTTT. Its translation: CASSPWTGASHNSPLHF.

The chain is built from TRBV28 and TRBJ2-5, with 9 bases matching TRBD1. This CDR3 is built from 14 residues. CDR1 and CDR2 from the germline V gene are MDHEN and SYDVKM. V gave up 2 bases and J gave up 4 bases; unmatched junction bases: 2. This CDR3 is CASSLDRGSETQYF. Here the CDR3 DNA reads TGTGCCAGCAGTTTAGACAGGGGGTCAGAGACCCAGTACTTC.

This chain joins TRBV5-1 and TRBJ1-3; D perhaps matches TRBD1 (5 bases). Germline-derived CDR1 and CDR2 are SGHRS and YFSETQ. CDR3 length: 14 amino acids. Between the trimmed V and J ends, which lost 5 bases and 2 bases, there was a span of 11 bases. CDR3 amino acids: CASSTGGAGNTIYF. The CDR3 nucleotides read TGCGCCAGCAGTACCGGAGGGGCTGGAAACACCATATATTTT.

The chain links TRBV5-5 to TRBJ2-5; D is possibly TRBD1 (6 bases). The CDR3 loop spans 14 amino acids. V lost 4 bases and J 2 bases, leaving 12 bases between the germline ends. Germline CDR1 reads SGHKS; CDR2 reads YYEKEE (reference sequence). Written as DNA, the CDR3 is TGTGCCAGCAGCAGACCCACAGGGCAAGAGACCCAGTACTTC. This translates into CASSRPTGQETQYF.

This sequence joins TRBV5-1 and TRBJ2-7; D remains unclear. V lost 0 bases, J lost 3 bases, and 13 bases lay in between. Per germline, CDR1 SGHRS and CDR2 YFSETQ. The CDR3 extends over 15 amino acids. The CDR3 region has the DNA TGCGCCAGCAGCTTGGAGCGAGGCGTCAACTACGAGCAGTACTTC. It specifies CASSLERGVNYEQYF.

CDR3 DNA sequence: TGTGCCAGCGGGGGGACGGGCGAAGCTTTCTTT. It encodes CASGGTGEAFF. The gene calls are TRBV13 and TRBJ1-1, with a tentative D call TRBD1 (5 bases). V lost 8 bases and J 8 bases, leaving 12 bases between the germline ends. The CDR3 contains 11 residues. Looked up from germline, CDR1 is PRHDT and CDR2 is FYEKMQ (reference sequence).

The chain employs TRBV10-2 and TRBJ2-1, with 9 bases fitting TRBD1. V lost 7 bases, J lost 9 bases, and 7 bases stayed unmatched. Germline CDR1 reads WSHSY; CDR2 reads SAAADI. The CDR3 has 13 amino acids. This chain's CDR3 is CASTRTGAGEQFF. The CDR3 DNA reads as TGCGCCAGCACCCGGACAGGGGCGGGTGAGCAGTTCTTC.

The chain carries TRBV14 and TRBJ2-1, with 10 nucleotides matching TRBD2. The CDR3 is 16 amino acids. V gave up 4 bases and J gave up 7 bases; unmatched junction bases: 10. The germline CDR1 and CDR2 sequences are SGHDN and FVKESK. CDR3 amino acids: CASSPTSGTRSNEQFF. Written as DNA, the CDR3 is TGTGCCAGCAGCCCCACTAGCGGGACCCGTTCGAATGAGCAGTTCTTC.

This chain links TRBV5-4 with TRBJ2-7; D is ambiguous. Germline assignment: CDR1 SGHNT and CDR2 YYREEE (reference sequence). This CDR3 contains 13 residues. V lost 3 bases to trimming and J lost 5 bases, with 12 bases between them. The chain's CDR3 is CASSSGSWHEQYF. DNA of the CDR3: TGTGCCAGCAGCTCCGGCTCGTGGCACGAGCAGTACTTC.

This rearrangement joins TRBV7-2 to TRBJ2-1; D possibly corresponds to TRBD2 (6 bases). CDR3 length: 12 amino acids. V was pared by 5 bases and J by 7 bases, with 9 bases between. CDR1 is SGHTA and CDR2 is FQGNSA in the germline V gene. CDR3 amino acids: CASSRDFNEQFF. The CDR3 DNA follows: TGTGCCAGCAGCCGGGACTTTAATGAGCAGTTCTTC. The full variable domain, its missing parts supplied by reference TRBV7-2 and TRBJ2-1, is GAGVSQSPSNKVTEKGKDVELRCDPISGHTALYWYRQSLGQGLEFLIYFQGNSAPDKSGLPSDRFSAERTGGSVSTLTIQRTQQEDSAVYLCASSRDFNEQFFGPGTRLTVL.

This rearrangement joins TRBV19 to TRBJ2-7; TRBD1 agrees at 8 bases. CDR1 and CDR2 from the germline V gene are LNHDA and SQIVND (reference sequence). V shed 5 bases, J shed 5 bases, and the junction held 8 bases outside the gene matches. The length of the CDR3 is 14 residues. The CDR3 DNA follows: TGTGCCAGTAGTTTGGACAGGGAGTCGGACGAGCAGTACTTC. As protein: CASSLDRESDEQYF.

J is TRBJ1-4 and V is TRBV6-1, with D perhaps matching TRBD1 (5 bases). The CDR3 is made up of 13 amino acids. CDR1 is MNHNS and CDR2 is SASEGT in the germline V gene. V was clipped by 3 bases and J by 5 bases, with 7 bases between them. The CDR3 DNA reads TGTGCCAGCAGTGATAGGGGAAATGAAAAACTGTTTTTT. This translates into CASSDRGNEKLFF.

This clone turned up a few times. The rearrangement joins TRBV4-1 to TRBJ2-2, with TRBD2 matching 9 bases. The CDR3 runs 15 residues. Germline V gene sequence: CDR1 MGHRA, CDR2 YSYEKL. V shed 1 base, J shed 8 bases, and the junction held 5 bases outside the gene matches. In nucleotides, the CDR3 is TGCGCCAGCAGCCAAGTAGCGGGAGCTCGAGGGGAGCTGTTTTTT. This translates into CASSQVAGARGELFF.

The gene calls are TRBV10-1 and TRBJ2-4; no reliable D call. The germline CDR1 and CDR2 sequences are WNHNN and SYGVQD (reference sequence). Trimming removed 3 bases at V and 1 base at J, with 7 bases between. The CDR3 contains 14 residues. CDR3 residues: CASSEGTAKNIQYF. The CDR3 DNA sequence: TGCGCCAGCAGTGAAGGCACGGCCAAAAACATTCAGTACTTC.

This chain links TRBV11-2 with TRBJ1-1; 12 bases are a match to TRBD1. The V gene end was trimmed by 1 base and the J gene end by 10 bases; junction bases not matched to a gene: 7. The germline CDR1 and CDR2 sequences are SGHAT and FQNNGV. The CDR3 extends over 15 amino acids. The CDR3 nucleotides read TGTGCCAGCAGCTTAGGGGGACAGGGGGCGAGTATAGCTTTCTTT. As protein: CASSLGGQGASIAFF.

The chain employs TRBV6-2 or TRBV6-3 and TRBJ1-2; TRBD1 might be the D (5 bases). Germline V gene sequence: CDR1 MNHEY, CDR2 SVGEGT. Deletions cut 3 bases from V and 4 bases from J, with 9 bases between. The CDR3 has 13 residues. The CDR3 region is CASSYGGTYGYTF. The CDR3 nucleotides are TGTGCCAGCAGTTATGGGGGTACCTATGGCTACACCTTC.

The rearrangement uses TRBV19 and TRBJ2-7; 14 bases align to TRBD2. V was pared by 6 bases and J by 0 bases, with 4 bases of the junction left unmatched. CDR3 length: 16 residues. Germline CDR1 is LNHDA and CDR2 is SQIVND (reference sequence). The CDR3 loop reads CASSQGLAGGSYEQYF. The CDR3 coding sequence is TGTGCCAGTAGCCAAGGACTAGCGGGAGGCTCCTACGAGCAGTACTTC. Supplemented by reference TRBV19 and TRBJ2-7, the full variable domain reads DGGITQSPKYLFRKEGQNVTLSCEQNLNHDAMYWYRQDPGQGLRLIYYSQIVNDFQKGDIAEGYSVSREKKESFPLTVTSAQKNPTAFYLCASSQGLAGGSYEQYFGPGTRLTVT.

This clone was counted once. In DNA form, the CDR3 reads TGTGCCAGCAGCGGTAATCTAGCGGGGAGAAGTCTCACAGATACGCAGTATTTT. Translating gives CASSGNLAGRSLTDTQYF. The rearrangement uses TRBV21-1 and TRBJ2-3; the D call TRBD2 from the table was never checked on the DNA. TRBV21-1 represents a pseudogene. The CDR3 totals 18 residues.

The count of this clone is one. The genes are TRBV27 and TRBJ2-2; TRBD2 agrees at 10 bases. The CDR3 is made up of 14 amino acids. Germline loops: CDR1 MNHEY, CDR2 SMNVEV (reference sequence). The junction had 4 bases not matched to a gene; V was cut back by 5 bases and J by 7 bases. The chain's CDR3 is CASSRSGGNGELFF. The CDR3 DNA reads as TGTGCCAGCAGTCGTAGCGGGGGGAACGGGGAGCTGTTTTTT.

The V gene is TRBV15, the J gene TRBJ2-7; TRBD2 aligns across 8 bases. J lost 6 bases, V lost 8 bases, and 9 bases had no gene match. CDR1 is LNHNV, CDR2 YYDKDF, per germline (reference sequence). This CDR3 is built from 13 residues. The CDR3 sequence is CATRRASGFEQYF. The CDR3, as DNA: TGTGCCACCCGCCGGGCTAGCGGGTTCGAGCAGTACTTC.

The chain joins TRBV18 to TRBJ2-3; D tentatively reads TRBD1 or TRBD2 (5 bases each). CDR1 KGHSH and CDR2 LQKENI come from the germline V gene. CDR3 length: 18 residues. V was clipped by 3 bases and J by 2 bases, with 21 bases between them. The CDR3 is CASSPRSLGGPTTDTQYF. CDR3 DNA sequence: TGTGCCAGCTCACCGAGGAGTCTTGGGGGTCCTACCACAGATACGCAGTATTTT.

The chain combines TRBV5-5 with TRBJ2-5; D is unclear. This CDR3 has 11 residues. Germline CDR1 and CDR2: SGHKS and YYEKEE (reference sequence). The V end lost 0 bases, the J end lost 5 bases, and 2 bases lay between the germline ends. The CDR3: CASSLVETQYF. In DNA, the CDR3 is TGTGCCAGCAGCTTGGTTGAGACCCAGTACTTC.